The 30 T cell receptor beta chains below were found in one sample sequenced in a study of blood T cell repertoires in COVID-19. Libraries were prepared by immunoSEQ multiplex PCR; TCRdb keeps only in-frame clonotypes and omits some of them. The profile shows tens of thousands of clones, roughly 80% of them singletons. Sequenced sample: peripheral blood. These receptors were obtained from an older woman with acute or convalescent COVID-19.

CDR3 bases: TGTGCCACCCTCGGTTACAATGAGCAGTTCTTC. Translation: CATLGYNEQFF. This chain links TRBV28 with TRBJ2-1; D ambiguous. V was pared by 10 bases and J by 4 bases, with 8 bases between. The length of the CDR3 is 11 residues. Per germline, CDR1 MDHEN and CDR2 SYDVKM.

This clone was recorded many times. The chain joins TRBV12-2 to TRBJ2-7; TRBD1 is taken as the D call from the table, unchecked against the DNA. TRBV12-2 corresponds to a pseudogene. The CDR3 is 19 residues long. The CDR3 DNA reads TGTGCAAGTCGCTTAGGAGACAGGTTAAGTAGGTTGCCCTCCTACGAGCAGTACTTC. Translated, it gives CASRLGDRLSRLPSYEQYF.

The chain has TRBV7-2 and TRBJ1-5; 7 bases align to TRBD1. The CDR3 is 15 amino acids. After removal of 5 bases from V and 4 bases from J, the junction contained 8 bases not matched to a gene. CDR1 and CDR2 from the germline V gene are SGHTA and FQGNSA. Here the CDR3 reads CASSARDSQNQPQHF. The CDR3 DNA follows: TGTGCCAGCAGCGCCCGGGACAGCCAAAATCAGCCCCAGCATTTT.

The rearrangement uses TRBV19 and TRBJ1-1, with no clear D. The CDR3 length is 14 residues. V lost 6 bases and J lost 1, with 12 bases in between. The V gene's germline CDR1 is LNHDA and CDR2 SQIVND (reference sequence). The CDR3 loop reads CASSALYRNTEAFF. The CDR3, as DNA: TGTGCCAGTAGCGCGTTATACCGGAACACTGAAGCTTTCTTT.

This chain connects TRBV7-8 to TRBJ1-4, with D maybe TRBD1 (5 bases). Germline V CDR1 and CDR2: SGHVS, FQNEAQ. The CDR3 has 17 amino acids. The V and J ends lost 0 bases and 8 bases respectively, with 19 bases between them. In nucleotides, the CDR3 is TGTGCCAGCAGCTTAGCGTTAGGGGATACAATGCCGGAAAAACTGTTTTTT. Protein product: CASSLALGDTMPEKLFF.

V usage is TRBV24-1 and J usage is TRBJ1-1; possibly TRBD1 for D (6 bases). Germline-derived CDR1 and CDR2 are KGHDR and SFDVKD. The CDR3 has 12 amino acids. Trimming stripped 1 base from V and 11 bases from J, with 10 bases between. The CDR3 loop is CATSDLGTQAFF. CDR3 nucleotides: TGTGCCACCAGTGATTTAGGGACACAGGCTTTCTTT.

This sequence joins TRBV19 and TRBJ1-1; 7 bases fit TRBD1. The CDR3 has 16 residues. V gave up 5 bases and J gave up 1 base; unmatched junction bases: 10. Germline CDR1 and CDR2: LNHDA and SQIVND (reference sequence). The CDR3 spells CASSSRPGQKNTEAFF. In DNA form, the CDR3 reads TGTGCCAGTAGTTCGCGCCCGGGACAGAAGAACACTGAAGCTTTCTTT.

The chain carries TRBV29-1 and TRBJ1-2; D is unresolved. V lost 2 bases, J lost 10 bases, and 17 bases lay in between. The V gene's germline CDR1 is SQVTM and CDR2 ANQGSEA. CDR3 length: 13 amino acids. CDR3 region: CSVELASRFPYTF. The CDR3 DNA reads TGCAGCGTTGAACTGGCCAGTCGATTCCCCTACACCTTC. Variable domain in full (rest from reference TRBV29-1 and TRBJ1-2): SAVISQKPSRDICQRGTSLTIQCQVDSQVTMMFWYRQQPGQSLTLIATANQGSEATYESGFVIDKFPISRPNLTFSTLTVSNMSPEDSSIYLCSVELASRFPYTFGSGTRLTVV.

The chain is built from TRBV11-2 and TRBJ2-7; 14 bases line up with TRBD2. The CDR3 is 15 residues long. Per germline, CDR1 SGHAT and CDR2 FQNNGV. V shed 6 bases and J 4 bases; nucleotides not matched to a gene: 5. The CDR3 spells CASSPGTSGGYEQYF. In DNA, the CDR3 is TGTGCCAGCAGTCCGGGGACTAGCGGGGGTTACGAGCAGTACTTC.

The sample holds a few counts of this clone. The chain couples TRBV6-5 to TRBJ2-7; D ambiguous. Trimming removed 0 bases at V and 3 bases at J, with 9 bases between. CDR1 and CDR2 from the germline V gene are MNHEY and SVGAGI. The CDR3 is 14 residues long. The CDR3 loop reads CASSYSRAYYEQYF. The CDR3 DNA reads TGTGCCAGCAGTTACTCGAGAGCGTACTACGAGCAGTACTTC.

Here the CDR3 DNA reads TGTGCCAGCAGCCAAGGGCGGGCAGGAGCCTATGGCTACACCTTC. Protein product: CASSQGRAGAYGYTF. The genes are TRBV3-1 (or the pseudogene TRBV3-2) and TRBJ1-2, with no clear D. Germline loops: CDR1 LGHDT, CDR2 YNNKEL (reference sequence). The CDR3 is 15 residues long. Trimming removed 1 base from V and 4 bases from J, with 13 bases in between.

This sequence joins TRBV2 and TRBJ1-3; 8 nucleotides align to TRBD1. This CDR3 is built from 14 residues. V was pared by 4 bases and J by 3 bases, with 2 bases of the junction left unmatched. Germline CDR1 is SNHLY and CDR2 is FYNNEI. Here the CDR3 DNA reads TGTGCCAGCAGTGGGACAGGGTTTGGAAACACCATATATTTT. It yields the protein CASSGTGFGNTIYF.

J is TRBJ1-1 and V is TRBV6-5, with 7 bases lining up with TRBD1. Germline values: CDR1 MNHEY, CDR2 SVGAGI. Trimming at V came to 4 bases and at J to 1 base, leaving 6 bases not matched to a gene. The CDR3 consists of 15 residues. The CDR3 region is CASSSRTGENTEAFF. CDR3 sequence (DNA): TGTGCCAGCAGTTCCCGGACAGGAGAGAACACTGAAGCTTTCTTT.

The chain employs TRBV3-1 (or the pseudogene TRBV3-2) and TRBJ1-4, with no clear D. V was trimmed by 1 base and J by 1 base, leaving 10 bases between them. Germline CDR1 reads LGHDT; CDR2 reads YNNKEL (reference sequence). The CDR3 is made up of 16 amino acids. The CDR3 here is CASSQASGVTNEKLFF. DNA of the CDR3: TGTGCCAGCAGCCAAGCCTCAGGTGTAACTAATGAAAAACTGTTTTTT.

This sequence joins TRBV6-2 or TRBV6-3 and TRBJ1-2; TRBD1 matches at 8 bases. The V segment lost 4 bases and the J segment 6 bases; nucleotides outside the gene matches: 4. The CDR3 is 13 residues long. Germline CDR1 reads MNHEY; CDR2 reads SVGEGT. The CDR3 DNA reads as TGTGCCAGCAGTTCGACAGGGGTAAATGGCTACACCTTC. Amino acids: CASSSTGVNGYTF.

The chain has TRBV30 and TRBJ1-5; the match to TRBD1 covers 8 bases. Germline values: CDR1 GTSNPN, CDR2 SVGIG (reference sequence). Losses at the gene ends were 2 bases for V and 4 bases for J; bases not matched to a gene: 7. This CDR3 is built from 15 residues. CDR3: CAWSQWDRTNQPQHF. CDR3 DNA sequence: TGTGCCTGGAGTCAATGGGACAGGACAAATCAGCCCCAGCATTTT.

The chain has TRBV18 and TRBJ2-3, with 7 bases identical to TRBD2. Germline CDR1 reads KGHSH; CDR2 reads LQKENI. This CDR3 contains 15 residues. The junction had 9 bases not matched to a gene; V was cut back by 5 bases and J by 4 bases. CDR3 protein: CASSSLPAGADTQYF. For the CDR3, the DNA is TGTGCCAGCTCATCCCTACCCGCGGGGGCAGATACGCAGTATTTT.

The chain combines TRBV2 with TRBJ2-1; 8 bases agree with TRBD1. The CDR3 totals 15 residues. The trim removed 2 bases at V and 1 base at J, leaving 1 base unmatched. Germline lookup yields CDR1 SNHLY and CDR2 FYNNEI. CDR3 protein: CASSERQGSYNEQFF. The CDR3 coding sequence is TGTGCCAGCAGTGAAAGACAGGGGTCCTACAATGAGCAGTTCTTC.

The chain links TRBV7-2 to TRBJ1-1; D may be TRBD1 (5 bases). The germline V and J ends were trimmed by 7 bases and 4 bases, with 16 bases remaining between them. CDR3 length equals 14 residues. Germline CDR1 SGHTA, CDR2 FQGNSA. The CDR3 DNA sequence: TGTGCCAGCATACAGGTCTTGCAGGGCACTGAAGCTTTCTTT. Amino acid sequence: CASIQVLQGTEAFF.

The gene calls are TRBV2 and TRBJ2-3; tentatively, D is TRBD1 (5 bases). The CDR3 totals 13 residues. In germline, CDR1 is SNHLY, CDR2 FYNNEI. V was pared by 5 bases and J by 3 bases, with 9 bases between. CDR3: CASSFRQTDTQYF. CDR3 nucleotide sequence: TGTGCCAGCAGTTTCCGACAGACAGATACGCAGTATTTT.

The rearrangement uses TRBV19 and TRBJ1-2, with 7 positions matching TRBD1. CDR1 is LNHDA, CDR2 SQIVND, per germline (reference sequence). The CDR3 spans 17 residues. V dropped 0 bases and J dropped 1; count of bases not matched to a gene: 8. CDR3 amino acids: CASSIDTGTGDNYGYTF. In DNA form, the CDR3 reads TGTGCCAGTAGTATAGATACCGGTACAGGGGATAACTATGGCTACACCTTC.

This rearrangement joins TRBV7-6 to TRBJ2-5, with D perhaps TRBD1 (5 bases). Germline CDR1 is SGHVS and CDR2 is FNYEAQ. The V end was cut by 5 bases, the J end by 3 bases, with 13 bases between. CDR3 length equals 14 residues. For the CDR3, the DNA is TGTGCCAGCAGCGCAGTAGACAGTGAAGAGACCCAGTACTTC. Translating gives CASSAVDSEETQYF.

Here the CDR3 DNA reads TGCGCCAGCAGCCCGGGCCCGGGACAGGGAGGGTACGAGCAGTACGTC. Protein product: CASSPGPGQGGYEQYV. The rearrangement links TRBV5-1 to TRBJ2-7, with 9 bases that match TRBD1. J lost 4 bases, V lost 4 bases, and 12 bases had no gene match. The CDR3 has 16 amino acids. The germline gives CDR1 SGHRS, CDR2 YFSETQ.

This chain connects TRBV19 to TRBJ1-4; tentatively, D is TRBD1 (5 bases). The CDR3 is made up of 17 amino acids. Germline V gene sequence: CDR1 LNHDA, CDR2 SQIVND (reference sequence). Trimming took 3 bases from V and 2 from J, leaving 16 bases between them. CDR3 bases: TGTGCCAGTAGTATGGTCGGGGGATTGAAGACTAATGAAAAACTGTTTTTT. It specifies CASSMVGGLKTNEKLFF.

V is TRBV5-1 and J is TRBJ1-2; TRBD1 agrees at 11 bases. The J segment lost 5 bases and the V segment lost 0 bases, leaving 0 bases of the junction unmatched. The CDR3 is 14 residues long. The germline gives CDR1 SGHRS, CDR2 YFSETQ. CDR3 DNA sequence: TGCGCCAGCAGCTTGGGGGACAGGGGGTATGGCTACACCTTC. Translation gives CASSLGDRGYGYTF.

This clone appeared a few times. The chain recombines TRBV4-1 with TRBJ2-7; 10 bases are shared with TRBD2. Germline V gives CDR1 MGHRA, CDR2 YSYEKL. The CDR3 runs to 14 residues. The V gene end was trimmed by 0 bases and the J gene end by 9 bases; junction bases not matched to a gene: 5. This chain's CDR3 is CASSQEIAGGGQYV. The CDR3 coding sequence is TGCGCCAGCAGCCAAGAAATAGCGGGGGGAGGGCAGTACGTC.

This clone was found a few times. This chain joins TRBV2 and TRBJ2-3, with a weak D call TRBD1 (5 bases). V lost 4 bases and J lost 5, with 16 bases in between. Germline V lookup: CDR1 SNHLY, CDR2 FYNNEI. CDR3 length: 15 amino acids. The CDR3 region has the DNA TGTGCCAGCAGTGTCGGGCAGGGCAGTGGAGATACGCAGTATTTT. It translates to CASSVGQGSGDTQYF.

The chain carries TRBV7-9 and TRBJ1-4; 7 bases are a match to TRBD1. Trimming removed 2 bases from V and 0 bases from J; junction bases left unmatched: 6. CDR1 is SEHNR and CDR2 is FQNEAQ in the germline V gene (reference sequence). CDR3 length equals 17 residues. The CDR3 is CASSLSYRGATNEKLFF. The DNA for the CDR3 is TGTGCCAGCAGCTTATCTTACAGGGGCGCAACTAATGAAAAACTGTTTTTT.

This clone was counted at least ten times. The rearrangement uses TRBV10-3 and TRBJ2-2, with 10 positions matching TRBD2. The CDR3 totals 15 residues. Germline V CDR1 and CDR2: ENHRY, SYGVKD. Trimming removed 8 bases from V and 4 bases from J; junction bases left unmatched: 7. The CDR3 is CAISSTSGATGELFF. For the CDR3, the DNA is TGTGCCATCTCCTCCACTAGCGGGGCCACCGGGGAGCTGTTTTTT.

V and J are TRBV6-6 and TRBJ1-6, with D perhaps TRBD1 (5 bases). Germline CDR1 reads MNHNY; CDR2 reads SVGAGI (reference sequence). Between the trimmed V and J ends, which lost 11 bases and 9 bases, there was a span of 17 bases. The CDR3 totals 13 residues. The CDR3 is CAGGRDSGSPLHF. CDR3 coding DNA: TGTGCCGGCGGACGGGACTCTGGTTCACCCCTCCACTTT.